The clone carrying this T cell receptor (beta chain) has more than one count but fewer than ten. The ends lost 7 bases at V and 4 bases at J; junction bases unmatched: 11. The CDR3 covers 15 residues. Germline V gene lookup returns CDR1 LNHDA and CDR2 SQIVND (reference sequence). The sample originates from a study of technical replicates of blood from a few donors. TCRdb's copy holds only in-frame clones and misses some; the assay was immunoSEQ multiplex PCR. Of 8,500 to 13,000 clones listed, around 94% are singletons. The genes are TRBV19 and TRBJ2-7; 9 bases align to TRBD2. The source material was PBMCs. The origin of this receptor is a human donor in good health. In DNA, the CDR3 is TGTGCCAGTACCCTGGGTTCTAGCGGGACGTACGAGCAGTACTTC. Translation gives CASTLGSSGTYEQYF. The variable domain in full, completed from reference TRBV19 and TRBJ2-7, reads DGGITQSPKYLFRKEGQNVTLSCEQNLNHDAMYWYRQDPGQGLRLIYYSQIVNDFQKGDIAEGYSVSREKKESFPLTVTSAQKNPTAFYLCASTLGSSGTYEQYFGPGTRLTVT.